This T cell receptor (beta chain) was captured by sequencing in a study of shared clonotypes between healthy human individuals (dated by TCRdb to about 2020). General notes on the study: A couple of women and a few men aged 18 to 49 years were included in the cohort. For each donor, three plates each were used for CD4 naive and CD4 memory, two plates were used for CD8 naive, and one plate was used for CD8 memory. The study deeply sequenced blood TCR repertoires of several healthy adults to estimate repertoire size and the extent of clonotype sharing between individuals. To increase sequencing depth and limit assay-specific biases, different laboratories used diverse techniques to prepare libraries and sequence TCR repertoires. Each donor's leukapheresis produced roughly between roughly 0.85 and 9 billion PBMCs. General findings and caveats noted by the study authors: Sharing across four donors was observed for approximately 5% of naive CD4, 3% to 4% of naive CD8, 2% to 2.5% of memory CD4, and roughly 0.4% of memory CD8 clonotypes. Compared with non-shared clonotypes, the clonotypes found in all four sorted-subset donors had higher generation probabilities. Sampling was restricted to blood, and TCR repertoires in tissue are likely to differ from TCR repertoires in blood. Naive subsets generally had larger estimated clonotype richness than memory subsets. Pairwise subsampling led to the expectation that sequencing depth would affect the degree of clonotype sharing among donors. Because the study included only a small number of donors, the genetic and exposure-history diversity represented was limited. Even with the large sequencing depth, rarefaction of the sorted-subset datasets indicated that sequencing was incomplete.

Using the deep immunoSEQ assay, multiplex PCR amplified TCR CDR3 regions from genomic DNA. Extracted genomic DNA from each cell subset was spread evenly across all wells of several immunoSEQ 96-well plates, with each plate serving as a replicate. Each replicate PCR for sorted subsets received about 0.2 ug genomic DNA, equal to about 30,000 T cell genomes. Purified libraries were measured with a Qubit 3.0 fluorometer, size-checked on a Bioanalyzer 2100, and measured again with the KAPA Library Quantification kit. Every immunoSEQ 96-well plate was sequenced on a separate single-read 150-cycle Illumina NextSeq 550 flow cell. In the paper's pipeline: Because only junctional sequences without quality scores were contained in the immunoSEQ output, filtering matching that applied to full-length reads could not be performed. Sequences were annotated with PyIR, a Python wrapper for IgBLAST v1.9, and V/J genes and CDR3 were assigned using IMGT germline references. Reads were filtered out if the reads had weak V/J assignments (E-value above 1e-6), no CDR3, stop codons, out-of-frame junctions, or ambiguous translated residues. V3J clonotypes were defined as sequences sharing an identical inferred V gene, J gene, and CDR3 amino acid sequence. Percentage overlap between repertoires was calculated by dividing the number of shared unique clonotypes by the size of the smaller repertoire. Repertoire richness was assessed with RTK rarefaction, the Chao1 estimator, and Recon v2.1 estimates of unobserved clonotypes. OLGA was used to compute generation probabilities for all TCRbeta clonotypes that the gDNA method yielded from a handful of donors. TCRdb provides this immuneACCESS table in a form limited to in-frame rearrangements. Some clones are lacking; in checked studies, under half of them reflect an unresolved V gene, and why the rest are absent is not known. The D gene and trimming were derived from the DNA, and the V and J assignments and clone size from that table. The sample table holds around 2,000,000 clones, of which roughly 94% were seen once. Of the sample, 0.1% to 0.15% is held by the ten largest clones.

The donors were healthy, HIV-negative adults with no recently reported acute infections or vaccinations. Every donor was a Caucasian adult residing in Nashville, Tennessee, USA. Magnetic negative selection was used to enrich CD4+ T cells, after which naive cells were positively selected on CD45RA and the negative fraction became the memory subset. Blood was obtained by leukapheresis, after which PBMCs were separated by Ficoll-Histopaque density gradient centrifugation and cryopreserved in liquid nitrogen vapor phase. Analytical flow cytometry was used to check the purity and quantity of every magnetically sorted T cell population. From each sorted fraction, genomic DNA was isolated and quantified by UV absorbance on a Nanodrop 2000c. Concerning this clone itself: Its antigen specificity is not known. No base-level quality is on record; no much larger clone is a single base apart.

The CDR3 covers 13 residues, taking in both the cysteine and the phenylalanine. CDR3 DNA is the only sequence kept; it has 39 bases, read in frame from the first base. The junction shows trimming of 5 bases on V and 4 bases on J, plus 10 bases between the germline ends. Looking up the germline V gene yields CDR1 SGHNT and CDR2 YENEEA. The TCR originated in a man aged 18 to 35 in good health. Recombination joined TRBV11-3 with TRBJ2-3; the D gene cannot be named for sure. The sample taken for sequencing was naive CD4+ T cells sorted from blood. The cell subset or site label, as the study defines it: CD45RA+ positively selected. The DNA reads TGTGCCAGCAGCCGGAGCCGTTCAGATACGCAGTATTTT. This sequence encodes CASSRSRSDTQYF.